This entry features one TCR beta chain sequence. This clonotype was seen many times. Its antigen is unknown. Per-base qualities were not stored, and no clone one base away is much larger. Sequencing took place on an Illumina HiSeq 2000. Multiplex PCR amplification was used to generate the TCR beta chain libraries. The amplified TCR beta chain products were analyzed by high-throughput sequencing. TCRdb itself trimmed the public reads at Q25 with fastp, ran MiXCR and retained productive beta chains. Rows with a matching CDR3 protein are joined into one entry that keeps the most common DNA and genes. The sample table records tens of thousands of distinct CDR3 sequences; approximately 30% of these occur just once. Of the sample, 8.1% falls within the top ten clones. This specimen belongs to a study of breast tumors, draining lymph nodes, adjacent tissues (dated by TCRdb to about 2016). Regarding the study in general: Breast cancer patients provided tumor, adjacent nontumor tissue and axillary lymph nodes, and the study compared the TCR beta repertoires across these three sources. In human breast cancer, the study set out to evaluate how tumor, surrounding tissue and draining lymph node repertoires relate to one another and whether T cells may move between these sites. Results and caveats for the whole study, not just this receptor: The similarity between tumor and nontumor tissue repertoires was significantly greater in luminal-like breast cancer than in basal-like breast cancer. The data were considered consistent with the idea that most tumor T cells come from the lymph node and then expand in tumor tissue. The conclusion that tumor T cells originate in lymph nodes was presented as consistent with a hypothesis rather than as directly demonstrated. Tumor T-cell repertoires showed less diversity than lymph node repertoires and more diversity than nontumor tissue repertoires, and tumor T-cell repertoires showed preferential V and J gene usage.

The axillary draining lymph nodes of breast cancer patients were the source of the lymph node samples. Its CDR3 holds 11 amino acids, cysteine through phenylalanine. Only the CDR3 portion is preserved as DNA: 33 bases, with reading frame beginning at the first base. V is shortened by 1 base, J by 4 bases, and the region joining them spans 2 bases. CDR1 and CDR2 were assigned from the germline V gene as MNHEY and SVGEGT. The clonotype was recovered from a female donor with breast cancer. Some clones in this sample may be carry-over from other donors' samples. Sequenced material: axillary lymph node tissue. The chain joins TRBV6-2 or TRBV6-3 to TRBJ2-7; the D gene is not confidently resolved. DNA sequence: TGTGCCAGCAGTTACTATTACGAGCAGTACTTC. Its translation is CASSYYYEQYF.